This T cell receptor beta chain was sequenced in a study of regulatory T cells in long-lasting Graves disease. Looked up from germline, CDR1 is MNHEY and CDR2 is SVGEGT. This CDR3 comprises 12 residues. V was cut by 1 base and J by 4 bases, with 3 bases left in between. This clonotype was seen ten or more times. Arm-PCR of CDR3 regions and iRepertoire HTBI primers were used to build TCR beta libraries. TCRdb processed the multiplex PCR reads anew with MiXCR; each CDR3 protein has one entry. The sample carries 550,000 or so distinct CDR3 sequences, about 12% recorded once. Regarding time point: newly diagnosed GD, antithyroid drugs for less than 3 months. PBMCs were the source of the RNA used for TCR sequencing. These data also featured in a second study, about T cells in Graves' hyperthyroidism and ophthalmopathy. That work contributes: Blood samples included most of the expanded thyroid clonotypes exceeding 0.001.

This sequence was found in a woman in her 30s with Graves disease. Material: peripheral blood mononuclear cells (PBMCs), obtained at new diagnosis, from a patient treated with antithyroid drugs. V is TRBV6-2 or TRBV6-3 and J is TRBJ2-3; the D is unclear. CDR3 in amino acids: CASSYWADTQYF. The CDR3 coding sequence is TGTGCCAGCAGTTACTGGGCAGATACGCAGTATTTT.